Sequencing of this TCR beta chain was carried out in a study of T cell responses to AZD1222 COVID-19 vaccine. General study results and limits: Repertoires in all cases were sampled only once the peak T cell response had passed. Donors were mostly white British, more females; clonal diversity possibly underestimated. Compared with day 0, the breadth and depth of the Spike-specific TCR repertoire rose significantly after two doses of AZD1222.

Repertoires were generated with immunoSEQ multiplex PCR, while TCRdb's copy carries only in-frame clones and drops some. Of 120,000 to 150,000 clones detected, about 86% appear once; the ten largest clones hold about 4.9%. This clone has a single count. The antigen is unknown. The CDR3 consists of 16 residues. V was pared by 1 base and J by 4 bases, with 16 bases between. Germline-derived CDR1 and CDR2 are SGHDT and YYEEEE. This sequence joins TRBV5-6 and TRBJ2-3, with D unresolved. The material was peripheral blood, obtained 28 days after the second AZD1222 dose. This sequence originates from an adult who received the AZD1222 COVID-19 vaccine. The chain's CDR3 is CASSLPMMQFSDTQYF. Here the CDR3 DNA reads TGTGCCAGCAGCTTGCCCATGATGCAGTTCTCAGATACGCAGTATTTT.